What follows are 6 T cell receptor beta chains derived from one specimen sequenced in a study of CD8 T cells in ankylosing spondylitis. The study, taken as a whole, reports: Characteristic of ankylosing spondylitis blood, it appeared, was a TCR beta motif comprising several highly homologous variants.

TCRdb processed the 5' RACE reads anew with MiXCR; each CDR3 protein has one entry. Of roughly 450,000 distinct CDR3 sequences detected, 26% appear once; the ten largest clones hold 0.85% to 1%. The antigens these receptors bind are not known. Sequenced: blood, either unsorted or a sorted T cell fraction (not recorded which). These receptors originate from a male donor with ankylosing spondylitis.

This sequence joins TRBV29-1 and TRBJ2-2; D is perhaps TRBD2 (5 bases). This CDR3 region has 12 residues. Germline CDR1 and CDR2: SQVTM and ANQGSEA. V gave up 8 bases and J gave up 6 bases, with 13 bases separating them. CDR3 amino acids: CSLIISAGELFF. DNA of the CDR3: TGCAGCCTTATCATTAGCGCCGGGGAGCTGTTTTTT.

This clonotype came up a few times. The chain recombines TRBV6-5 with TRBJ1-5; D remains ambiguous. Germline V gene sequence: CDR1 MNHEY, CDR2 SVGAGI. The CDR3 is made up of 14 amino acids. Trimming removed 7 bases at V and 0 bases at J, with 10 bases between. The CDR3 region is CASTLQSSNQPQHF. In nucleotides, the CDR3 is TGTGCCAGCACCTTACAGAGTAGCAATCAGCCCCAGCATTTT.

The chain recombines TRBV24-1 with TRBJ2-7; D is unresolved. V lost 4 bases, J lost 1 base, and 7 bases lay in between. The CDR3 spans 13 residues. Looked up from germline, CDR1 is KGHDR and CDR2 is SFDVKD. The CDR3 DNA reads TGTGCCACCAGTGACCCCCAATCCTACGAGCAGTACTTC. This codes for CATSDPQSYEQYF.

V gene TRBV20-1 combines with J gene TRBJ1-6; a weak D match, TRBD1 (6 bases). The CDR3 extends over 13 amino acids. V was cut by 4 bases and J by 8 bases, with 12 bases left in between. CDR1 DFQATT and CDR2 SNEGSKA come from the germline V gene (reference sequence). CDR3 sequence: CSANGDTDSPLHF. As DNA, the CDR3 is TGCAGTGCTAACGGGGACACGGATTCACCCCTCCACTTT.

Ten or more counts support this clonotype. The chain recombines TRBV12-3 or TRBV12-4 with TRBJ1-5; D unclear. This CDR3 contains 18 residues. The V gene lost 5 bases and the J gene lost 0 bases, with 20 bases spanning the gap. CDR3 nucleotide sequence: TGTGCCAGCAGTCCCCCTGCACCTCCTGATAATAGCAATCAGCCCCAGCATTTT. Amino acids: CASSPPAPPDNSNQPQHF.

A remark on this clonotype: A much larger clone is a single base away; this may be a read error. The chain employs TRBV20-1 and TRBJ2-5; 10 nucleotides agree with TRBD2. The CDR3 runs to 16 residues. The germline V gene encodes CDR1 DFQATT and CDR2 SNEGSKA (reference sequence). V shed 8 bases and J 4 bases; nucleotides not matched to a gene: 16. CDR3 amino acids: CSHSPWTSGEGETQYF. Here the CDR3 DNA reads TGCAGTCACTCGCCTTGGACTAGCGGAGAAGGAGAGACCCAGTACTTC.